A single sample gave rise to the 32 T cell receptor beta chains below, sequenced in a study of T cells after yellow fever vaccination (dated by TCRdb to about 2019). Taken with the paper, the label for treatment or condition translates to: live attenuated yellow fever vaccine strain. The library was produced with 5' RACE. Sequenced on an Illumina HiSeq 2500. TCRdb passed the public sequencing reads through fastp at Q25 and MiXCR, retaining productive beta sequences. Rows with a matching CDR3 protein are joined into one entry that keeps the most common DNA and genes. For this sample the table gives approximately 580,000 distinct CDR3 sequences, of which around 17% were detected only once. The ten largest clones take up approximately 15% of the sample. The sample here was PBMCs, taken 5 days after the first yellow fever vaccination. These TCRs come from a man younger than 35 who received the YFV17D yellow fever vaccine.

This clonotype was counted a few times. The rearrangement links TRBV6-1 to TRBJ2-7; D might be TRBD1 or TRBD2, each matching 7 bases. Germline V CDR1 and CDR2: MNHNS, SASEGT. The CDR3 has 13 residues. V was pared by 7 bases and J by 7 bases, with 17 bases between. The CDR3 DNA reads as TGTGCCAGCAAACCGACAGGGACTAAAGAGCAGTACGTC. This gives the protein CASKPTGTKEQYV.

This clonotype appeared a few times. V and J are TRBV29-1 and TRBJ2-3; D may be TRBD2 (6 bases). From germline, CDR1 is SQVTM and CDR2 ANQGSEA. The ends were cut back, 7 bases at V and 2 bases at J, with 13 bases in the middle. The CDR3 totals 13 residues. Here the CDR3 reads CSAGLPLTDTQYF. As DNA, the CDR3 is TGCAGCGCTGGACTACCACTCACAGATACGCAGTATTTT.

The rearrangement joins TRBV10-3 to TRBJ1-2; a possible D gene is TRBD1 (5 bases). V was shortened by 8 bases and J by 6 bases, with 10 bases between the two germline ends. The CDR3 is 11 residues long. Germline loops: CDR1 ENHRY, CDR2 SYGVKD. CDR3 nucleotide sequence: TGTGCCATCTGGGGCCTCAATGGCTACACCTTC. Translating gives CAIWGLNGYTF.

The gene calls are TRBV29-1 and TRBJ2-7; a possible D gene is TRBD1 (5 bases). The CDR3 runs 11 residues. Trimming stripped 6 bases from V and 3 bases from J, with 9 bases between. Germline V gene data show CDR1 as SQVTM and CDR2 as ANQGSEA. This CDR3 reads CSVGHNYEQYF. The CDR3 DNA is TGCAGCGTAGGACATAACTACGAGCAGTACTTC.

The chain's CDR3 is CATWTLAGGYNEQFF. For the CDR3, the DNA is TGTGCCACCTGGACTTTAGCGGGGGGGTACAATGAGCAGTTCTTC. The gene calls are TRBV28 and TRBJ2-1, with 11 bases fitting TRBD2. This CDR3 comprises 15 residues. Germline assignment: CDR1 MDHEN and CDR2 SYDVKM. V trimming: 10 bases; J trimming: 4 bases; junction bases outside the gene matches: 9.

Only a few counts were recorded for this clonotype. The CDR3 loop is CASSRTGLTNEKLFF. Written as DNA, the CDR3 is TGCGCCAGCAGCCGAACAGGGTTGACTAATGAAAAACTGTTTTTT. V is TRBV4-1 and J is TRBJ1-4; tentatively, D is TRBD1 (6 bases). The CDR3 extends over 15 amino acids. The V gene lost 4 bases and the J gene lost 2 bases, with 11 bases spanning the gap. Germline V gene sequence: CDR1 MGHRA, CDR2 YSYEKL.

This clonotype turned up a few times. The rearrangement uses TRBV5-1 and TRBJ1-6; perhaps TRBD1 as D (5 bases). With 4 bases removed from V and 7 bases from J, the gap between germline ends came to 15 bases. The CDR3 is 15 residues long. Germline CDR1 SGHRS, CDR2 YFSETQ. The CDR3 coding sequence is TGCGCCAGCAGCCCTATCGGACAACGGAATTCACCCCTCCACTTT. Translating it yields CASSPIGQRNSPLHF.

Only a few counts were recorded for this clonotype. The genes are TRBV7-2 and TRBJ1-6, with 7 bases lining up with TRBD1. V dropped 6 bases and J dropped 4; count of bases not matched to a gene: 6. The germline V gene has CDR1 SGHTA and CDR2 FQGNSA. There are 15 residues in the CDR3. The CDR3 region has the DNA TGTGCCAGCAGTCAGACGGGACAGTATAATTCACCCCTCCACTTT. Translated: CASSQTGQYNSPLHF.

This clonotype has only a few counts. The J gene is TRBJ1-1, the V gene TRBV5-1; D possibly corresponds to TRBD1 (6 bases). The CDR3 length is 16 residues. Trimming took off 3 bases at V and 6 bases at J, with 21 bases between the two ends. Germline V lookup: CDR1 SGHRS, CDR2 YFSETQ. As DNA, the CDR3 is TGCGCCAGCAGCTCAGATCGGGCTCGGGACAAGGCTGAAGCTTTCTTT. Translating gives CASSSDRARDKAEAFF.

The V gene is TRBV5-1, the J gene TRBJ2-7; D unresolved. Trimming removed 4 bases from V and 1 base from J, with 12 bases in between. CDR3 size: 14 residues. CDR1 SGHRS and CDR2 YFSETQ come from the germline V gene. The CDR3 here is CASSQTGGSYEQYV. In DNA, the CDR3 is TGCGCCAGCAGCCAGACCGGTGGGTCCTACGAGCAGTACGTC.

The chain is built from TRBV5-1 and TRBJ1-2, with a possible D match to TRBD1 (5 bases). Germline values: CDR1 SGHRS, CDR2 YFSETQ. V lost 2 bases to trimming and J lost 8 bases, with 13 bases between them. The CDR3 spans 13 residues. DNA for the CDR3: TGCGCCAGCAGCTTAAGGGGAGATGGGGGCTACACCTTC. It is translated as CASSLRGDGGYTF.

This rearrangement joins TRBV11-2 to TRBJ1-3; TRBD1 agrees at 9 bases. V gave up 5 bases and J gave up 5 bases; unmatched junction bases: 7. CDR1 and CDR2 (germline): SGHAT, FQNNGV. The CDR3 sequence is 15 residues long. DNA of the CDR3: TGTGCCAGCAGCCCAAGGACAGGGGTGAGAAACACCATATATTTT. Protein sequence: CASSPRTGVRNTIYF.

This clonotype was recorded only once. This chain links TRBV6-2 or TRBV6-3 with TRBJ1-6, with D perhaps matching TRBD1 (6 bases). CDR3 size: 14 residues. V lost 5 bases, J lost 14 bases, and 19 bases lay in between. The germline V gene encodes CDR1 MNHEY and CDR2 SVGEGT. The CDR3: CASSEWGPVVALHF. As DNA, the CDR3 is TGTGCCAGCAGTGAGTGGGGGCCGGTTGTGGCCCTCCACTTT.

The V and J genes are TRBV27 and TRBJ1-2; TRBD1 might be the D (5 bases). The V gene lost 5 bases and the J gene lost 0 bases, with 16 bases spanning the gap. The CDR3 totals 16 residues. Germline V gene lookup returns CDR1 MNHEY and CDR2 SMNVEV (reference sequence). This CDR3 is CASSPDRGSSNYGYTF. In DNA, the CDR3 is TGTGCCAGCAGTCCGGACCGGGGCAGTTCTAACTATGGCTACACCTTC.

This chain joins TRBV12-3 or TRBV12-4 and TRBJ1-3; no reliable D call. Between the trimmed V and J ends, which lost 4 bases and 0 bases, there was a span of 10 bases. There are 15 residues in the CDR3. The CDR3 is CASSSGRPSGNTIYF. The DNA for the CDR3 is TGTGCCAGCAGTTCGGGCCGCCCCTCTGGAAACACCATATATTTT.

The V and J genes are TRBV9 and TRBJ2-1; 9 bases fit TRBD1. Trimming took 3 bases from V and 10 from J; bases not matched to a gene: 8. Germline V gene lookup returns CDR1 SGDLS and CDR2 YYNGEE. This CDR3 spans 14 amino acids. For the CDR3, the DNA is TGTGCCAGCAGCGCCGGGACAGGGAGTCGGGAGCAGTTCTTC. Translating gives CASSAGTGSREQFF.

The V gene is TRBV11-3, the J gene TRBJ1-4; no reliable D call. V lost 0 bases and J 8 bases, leaving 19 bases between the germline ends. The germline CDR1 and CDR2 sequences are SGHNT and YENEEA. The CDR3 runs 17 residues. CDR3 bases: TGTGCCAGCAGCTTAGATCGCGTTGGGTCGGCGAGAGAAAAACTGTTTTTT. This codes for CASSLDRVGSAREKLFF.

The rearrangement joins TRBV5-1 to TRBJ1-1, with D possibly being TRBD1 (5 bases). In germline, CDR1 is SGHRS, CDR2 YFSETQ. V lost 7 bases to trimming and J lost 1 base, with 11 bases between them. The CDR3 extends over 13 amino acids. The CDR3 loop reads CASVRDPNTEAFF. In DNA form, the CDR3 reads TGCGCCAGCGTCAGGGACCCGAACACTGAAGCTTTCTTT.

The CDR3 nucleotides are TGTGCCACCAGCTTCCAGACTAACTATGGCTACACCTTC. Amino acid sequence: CATSFQTNYGYTF. V usage is TRBV15 and J usage is TRBJ1-2; no clear D. The V gene lost 5 bases and the J gene lost 0 bases, with 7 bases spanning the gap. The germline gives CDR1 LNHNV, CDR2 YYDKDF (reference sequence). The CDR3 spans 13 residues.

The table lists this clonotype with a few counts. CDR3 residues: CASRNRASTGELFF. In nucleotides, the CDR3 is TGTGCCAGCAGGAATCGGGCGAGCACCGGGGAGCTGTTTTTT. The gene calls are TRBV12-3 or TRBV12-4 and TRBJ2-2, with D uncertain. The CDR3 covers 14 residues. V lost 6 bases and J 4 bases, leaving 12 bases between the germline ends.

V is TRBV7-9 and J is TRBJ1-4; 11 bases line up with TRBD1. The CDR3 length is 16 residues. CDR1 and CDR2 (germline): SEHNR, FQNEAQ (reference sequence). Trimming took 5 bases from V and 8 from J; bases not matched to a gene: 10. DNA of the CDR3: TGTGCCAGCAGCGCGGGACAGGGGGGCTTTAAGGAAAAACTGTTTTTT. Translation: CASSAGQGGFKEKLFF.

The V call is TRBV15, the J call TRBJ2-7; TRBD1 matches at 9 bases. V shed 6 bases, J shed 3 bases, and the junction held 0 bases outside the gene matches. This CDR3 is built from 12 residues. Germline lookup yields CDR1 LNHNV and CDR2 YYDKDF (reference sequence). DNA of the CDR3: TGTGCCACCAGGGACAGGGGCTACGAGCAGTACTTC. It codes for CATRDRGYEQYF.

A few counts support this clonotype. The rearrangement joins TRBV12-3 or TRBV12-4 to TRBJ2-5; D is possibly TRBD1 (5 bases). The CDR3 consists of 14 residues. The V and J ends lost 6 bases and 5 bases respectively, with 16 bases between them. The CDR3 DNA reads TGTGCCAGCAGCCTTCGCGCTGGGGCGGAGACCCAGTACTTC. As protein: CASSLRAGAETQYF.

J is TRBJ1-2 and V is TRBV7-2; the D gene is possibly TRBD1 (5 bases). This CDR3 contains 17 residues. Germline CDR1 and CDR2: SGHTA and FQGNSA. Trimming pared 3 bases from V and 0 bases from J, leaving 17 bases between. For the CDR3, the DNA is TGTGCCAGCAGCTTCCCCGACGGGACTGCTTCTAACTATGGCTACACCTTC. It encodes CASSFPDGTASNYGYTF.

The rearrangement joins TRBV6-2 or TRBV6-3 to TRBJ2-7, with 10 bases matching TRBD1. Germline CDR1 is MNHEY and CDR2 is SVGEGT. The CDR3 covers 16 residues. The junction had 10 bases not matched to a gene; V was cut back by 5 bases and J by 3 bases. CDR3 in amino acids: CASSGGSGQGYYEQYV. In nucleotides, the CDR3 is TGTGCCAGCAGTGGCGGATCGGGACAGGGGTACTACGAGCAGTACGTC.

This sequence joins TRBV28 and TRBJ1-3; the D is unclear. Germline CDR1 and CDR2: MDHEN and SYDVKM. The CDR3 extends over 11 amino acids. Trimming stripped 8 bases from V and 11 bases from J, with 13 bases between. CDR3 nucleotide sequence: TGTGCCAGCGGAGCCCCTCGATCCATATATTTT. Protein: CASGAPRSIYF.

V gene TRBV20-1 combines with J gene TRBJ1-5; D unclear. Germline V gene data show CDR1 as DFQATT and CDR2 as SNEGSKA (reference sequence). The CDR3 covers 14 residues. V was cut by 5 bases and J by 9 bases, with 20 bases left in between. The CDR3 is CSAGRPAGQWPQHF. CDR3 nucleotides: TGCAGTGCTGGTAGACCGGCTGGTCAATGGCCCCAGCATTTT.

Points on this clonotype: The junction does not match germline at one end; this may be a read error. The chain employs TRBV3-1 and TRBJ1-5; D is undetermined. The CDR3 is made up of 13 amino acids. In germline, CDR1 is LGHDT, CDR2 YNNKEL (reference sequence). The CDR3 coding sequence is TGTGCCATCAGCCAAAATGATCGCCAGCCCCAGCATTTT. It is translated as CAISQNDRQPQHF.

The chain employs TRBV12-3 or TRBV12-4 and TRBJ1-1; D is possibly TRBD1 (5 bases). The V end was cut by 6 bases, the J end by 4 bases, with 18 bases between. The CDR3 spans 15 residues. CDR3 sequence (DNA): TGTGCCAGCAGCCTTCCGACACGGGGGTCCACTGAAGCTTTCTTT. Translated: CASSLPTRGSTEAFF.

This clonotype was seen many times. The chain is built from TRBV4-1 and TRBJ1-2; no clear D gene. V was pared by 1 base and J by 4 bases, with 10 bases between. The CDR3 sequence is 14 residues long. Germline CDR1 MGHRA, CDR2 YSYEKL. CDR3 protein: CASSQVGFSYGYTF. CDR3 DNA sequence: TGCGCCAGCAGCCAAGTGGGTTTTTCCTATGGCTACACCTTC.

The chain has TRBV18 and TRBJ1-1; 10 bases map to TRBD1. CDR3 length equals 15 residues. CDR1 KGHSH and CDR2 LQKENI come from the germline V gene. J gave up 5 bases and V 3 bases, and 6 bases lay outside the gene matches. CDR3 DNA sequence: TGTGCCAGCTCACCGGGACAGGGGCCTCGGACTGAAGCTTTCTTT. As protein: CASSPGQGPRTEAFF.

This clonotype has just a few counts. This rearrangement joins TRBV21-1 to TRBJ2-3; TRBD2, as called in the table, went unchecked against the DNA. TRBV21-1 is a pseudogene segment. This CDR3 has 18 amino acids. The CDR3 DNA is TGTGCCAGCAGCACCCGACTAGCGGGGTCTACTAGCACAGATACGCAGTATTTT. Amino acids: CASSTRLAGSTSTDTQYF.